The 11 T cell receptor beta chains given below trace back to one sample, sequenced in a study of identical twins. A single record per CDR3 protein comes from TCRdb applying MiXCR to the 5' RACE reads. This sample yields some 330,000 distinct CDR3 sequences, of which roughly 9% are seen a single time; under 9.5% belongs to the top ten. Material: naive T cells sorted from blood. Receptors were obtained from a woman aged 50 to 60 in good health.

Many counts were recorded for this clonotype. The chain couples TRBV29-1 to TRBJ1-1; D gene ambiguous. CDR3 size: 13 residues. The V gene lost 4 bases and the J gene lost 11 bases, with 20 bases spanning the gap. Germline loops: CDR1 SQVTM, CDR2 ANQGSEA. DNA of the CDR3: TGCAGCGTTGCTGTCAGGCGACCTGAGCTGGCTTTCTTT. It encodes CSVAVRRPELAFF.

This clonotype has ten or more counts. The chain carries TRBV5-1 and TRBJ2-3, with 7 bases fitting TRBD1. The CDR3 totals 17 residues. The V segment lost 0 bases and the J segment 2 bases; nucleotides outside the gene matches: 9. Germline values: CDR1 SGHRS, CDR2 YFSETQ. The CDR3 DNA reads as TGCGCCAGCAGCTTGGCCCGACAGGGAAGCCCCACAGATACGCAGTATTTT. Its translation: CASSLARQGSPTDTQYF.

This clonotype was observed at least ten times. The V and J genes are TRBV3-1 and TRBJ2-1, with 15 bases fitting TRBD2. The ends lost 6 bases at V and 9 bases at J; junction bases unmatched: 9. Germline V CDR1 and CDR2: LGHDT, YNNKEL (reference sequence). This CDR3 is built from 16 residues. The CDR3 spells CASRLTLGLAGGEQFF. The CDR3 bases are TGTGCCAGCAGGCTGACCCTGGGACTAGCGGGAGGTGAGCAGTTCTTC.

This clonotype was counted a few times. CDR3 nucleotide sequence: TGTGCCAGCAGAGACACCTTTCTACAAGAGACCCAGTACTTC. Translating gives CASRDTFLQETQYF. This chain joins TRBV6-5 and TRBJ2-5; D is unresolved. The length of the CDR3 is 14 residues. The germline gives CDR1 MNHEY, CDR2 SVGAGI. The V and J ends lost 6 bases and 2 bases respectively, with 13 bases between them.

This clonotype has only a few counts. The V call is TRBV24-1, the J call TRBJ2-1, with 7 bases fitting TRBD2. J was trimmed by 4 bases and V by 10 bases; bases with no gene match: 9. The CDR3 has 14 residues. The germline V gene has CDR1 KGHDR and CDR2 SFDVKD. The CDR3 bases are TGTGCCACAAAACGGGGGGAGGCGTACAATGAGCAGTTCTTC. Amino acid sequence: CATKRGEAYNEQFF.

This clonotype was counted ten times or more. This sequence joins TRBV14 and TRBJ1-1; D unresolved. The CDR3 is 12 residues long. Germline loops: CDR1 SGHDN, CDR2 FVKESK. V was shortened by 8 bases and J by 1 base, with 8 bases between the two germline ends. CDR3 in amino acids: CASATENTEAFF. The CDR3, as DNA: TGTGCCAGCGCGACCGAGAACACTGAAGCTTTCTTT.

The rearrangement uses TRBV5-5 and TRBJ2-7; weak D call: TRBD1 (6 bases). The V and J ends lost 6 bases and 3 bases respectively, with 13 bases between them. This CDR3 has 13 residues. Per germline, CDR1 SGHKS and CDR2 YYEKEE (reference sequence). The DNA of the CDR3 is TGTGCCAGCAACGGAGACAGGCACTACGAGCAGTACTTC. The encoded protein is CASNGDRHYEQYF.

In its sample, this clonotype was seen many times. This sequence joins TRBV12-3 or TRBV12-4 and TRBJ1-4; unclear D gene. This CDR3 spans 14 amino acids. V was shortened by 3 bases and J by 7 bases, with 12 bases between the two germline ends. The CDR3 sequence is CASSFQVGVEKLFF. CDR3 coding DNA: TGTGCCAGCAGTTTTCAAGTGGGAGTTGAAAAACTGTTTTTT.

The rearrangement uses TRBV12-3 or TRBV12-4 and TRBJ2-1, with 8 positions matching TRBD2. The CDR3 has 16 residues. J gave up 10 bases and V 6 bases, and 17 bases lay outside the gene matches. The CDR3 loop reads CASRTAGTRVIKEQFF. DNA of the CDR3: TGTGCCAGCAGGACCGCCGGGACTAGAGTTATAAAGGAGCAGTTCTTC.

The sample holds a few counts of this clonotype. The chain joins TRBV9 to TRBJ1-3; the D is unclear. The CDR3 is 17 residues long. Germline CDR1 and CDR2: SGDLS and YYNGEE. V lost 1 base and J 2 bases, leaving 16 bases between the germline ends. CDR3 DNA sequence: TGTGCCAGCAGCGTAACTTACGACACAAAAACTGGAAACACCATATATTTT. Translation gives CASSVTYDTKTGNTIYF.

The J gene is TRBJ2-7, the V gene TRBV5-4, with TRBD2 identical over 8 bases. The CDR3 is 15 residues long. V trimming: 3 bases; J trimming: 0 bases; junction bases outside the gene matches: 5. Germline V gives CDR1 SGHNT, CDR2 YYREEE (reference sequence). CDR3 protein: CASSSPGTSSYEQYV. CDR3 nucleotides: TGTGCCAGCAGCTCCCCCGGGACTAGCTCCTACGAGCAGTACGTC.